These 26 T cell receptor beta chains were sequenced from one sample in a study of blood T cells in healthy people across ages. Combining a sample-barcoded 5' primer with a J-beta primer mix, a second PCR ran for roughly 7 to 12 cycles. TCRdb redid the calling of the 5' RACE reads with MiXCR, one entry per CDR3 protein. Of 1.5 million or so distinct CDR3 sequences in the sample, approximately 43% are singletons; the top ten hold just over 4%. Material: blood. These receptors all come from a woman under 30 in good health.

This clonotype came up a few times. The chain joins TRBV6-1 to TRBJ2-3, with TRBD2 identical over 10 bases. The germline V gene encodes CDR1 MNHNS and CDR2 SASEGT. The CDR3 runs to 18 residues. V was pared by 0 bases and J by 1 base, with 7 bases of the junction left unmatched. The DNA for the CDR3 is TGTGCCAGCAGTGAAGCGCCCTTAGCGGGGGGACGCACAGATACGCAGTATTTT. It translates to CASSEAPLAGGRTDTQYF.

The chain carries TRBV9 and TRBJ2-1, with 8 bases aligning to TRBD2. The CDR3 runs to 13 residues. CDR1 and CDR2 from the germline V gene are SGDLS and YYNGEE. V trimming: 4 bases; J trimming: 13 bases; junction bases outside the gene matches: 10. DNA of the CDR3: TGTGCCAGCAGCCAGGCTGTAGCGGGATTACAGTTCTTC. Its translation: CASSQAVAGLQFF.

This CDR3 is CASSHAQREALSEKLFF. CDR3 DNA: TGTGCCAGCAGCCACGCCCAGCGGGAGGCCTTAAGTGAAAAACTGTTTTTT. V usage is TRBV4-2 and J usage is TRBJ1-4; D gene unclear. The CDR3 is 17 amino acids. Germline lookup yields CDR1 LGHNA and CDR2 YNFKEQ. V was trimmed by 3 bases and J by 7 bases, leaving 21 bases between them.

The chain employs TRBV29-1 and TRBJ2-1; the D gene is possibly TRBD1 (5 bases). The tail of the sequence fits TRBJ2-7 better, so the J call may be wrong. Germline CDR1 reads SQVTM; CDR2 reads ANQGSEA. The CDR3 has 14 residues. Here the CDR3 DNA reads TGCAGCGTCCCGACAGCGAGCTCCTACAATGAGCAGTACTTC. Encoded protein: CSVPTASSYNEQYF.

In its sample, this clonotype was seen a few times. The V and J genes are TRBV12-3 or TRBV12-4 and TRBJ2-3; 9 bases fit TRBD2. After removal of 6 bases from V and 2 bases from J, the junction contained 6 bases not matched to a gene. The CDR3 has 15 residues. Written as DNA, the CDR3 is TGTGCCAGCAGGGGTAGCGGGGGTCTCACAGATACGCAGTATTTT. As protein: CASRGSGGLTDTQYF.

This clonotype was seen only a few times. The V and J genes are TRBV7-9 and TRBJ2-3, with TRBD1 as a possible D gene (5 bases). The V end was cut by 2 bases, the J end by 0 bases, with 12 bases between. The CDR3 sequence is 16 residues long. The germline gives CDR1 SEHNR, CDR2 FQNEAQ (reference sequence). CDR3 sequence: CASSLRWTTSTDTQYF. CDR3 DNA: TGTGCCAGCAGCTTACGGTGGACAACTAGCACAGATACGCAGTATTTT. The variable domain in full, completed from reference TRBV7-9 and TRBJ2-3, reads DTGVSQNPRHKITKRGQNVTFRCDPISEHNRLYWYRQTLGQGPEFLTYFQNEAQLEKSRLLSDRFSAERPKGSFSTLEIQRTEQGDSAMYLCASSLRWTTSTDTQYFGPGTRLTVL.

The chain employs TRBV20-1 and TRBJ2-1; D not resolved. This CDR3 is built from 13 residues. V was clipped by 3 bases and J by 7 bases, with 13 bases between them. Per germline, CDR1 DFQATT and CDR2 SNEGSKA (reference sequence). The CDR3 coding sequence is TGCAGTGCTAGGCATGAGCTGGGGAATGAGCAGTTCTTC. Translated: CSARHELGNEQFF.

This chain connects TRBV28 to TRBJ2-1, with 7 bases aligning to TRBD1. The CDR3 has 14 residues. V gave up 6 bases and J gave up 5 bases; unmatched junction bases: 7. Germline CDR1 MDHEN, CDR2 SYDVKM. CDR3 loop: CASRPPGTDNEQFF. The CDR3, as DNA: TGTGCCAGCAGGCCCCCCGGGACAGACAATGAGCAGTTCTTC.

V usage is TRBV6-5 and J usage is TRBJ1-2; D uncertain. Germline lookup yields CDR1 MNHEY and CDR2 SVGAGI. Deletions cut 3 bases from V and 2 bases from J, with 10 bases between. CDR3 length: 14 residues. The CDR3 DNA reads TGTGCCAGCAGTTATGGACGGAAAAACTATGGCTACACCTTC. It yields the protein CASSYGRKNYGYTF.

The rearrangement links TRBV6-6 to TRBJ1-2; D ambiguous. This CDR3 region has 14 residues. CDR1 is MNHNY and CDR2 is SVGAGI in the germline V gene (reference sequence). Trimming left V 5 bases short and J 8 bases short, with 18 bases between. The CDR3 region is CASSTRGLQEGYTF. The CDR3 DNA sequence: TGTGCCAGCAGTACCCGAGGGCTCCAAGAAGGCTACACCTTC.

This clonotype was observed a few times. This chain connects TRBV6-2 or TRBV6-3 to TRBJ2-2; D not resolved. Germline V gives CDR1 MNHEY, CDR2 SVGEGT. V was trimmed by 4 bases and J by 5 bases, leaving 8 bases between them. The CDR3 extends over 13 amino acids. CDR3 sequence: CASSSLATGELFF. For the CDR3, the DNA is TGTGCCAGCAGTTCCCTGGCAACCGGGGAGCTGTTTTTT.

Only a few counts were recorded for this clonotype. The chain links TRBV29-1 to TRBJ1-2, with D uncertain. Between the trimmed V and J ends, which lost 5 bases and 0 bases, there was a span of 7 bases. The length of the CDR3 is 12 residues. CDR1 is SQVTM and CDR2 is ANQGSEA in the germline V gene. CDR3 loop: CSVPSSNYGYTF. The DNA for the CDR3 is TGCAGCGTTCCTTCCTCTAACTATGGCTACACCTTC.

The CDR3 here is CASSKSNNEQFF. CDR3 DNA: TGTGCCAGCAGTAAGAGTAACAATGAGCAGTTCTTC. The J gene is TRBJ2-1, the V gene TRBV6-5; no clear D. V was clipped by 5 bases and J by 5 bases, with 7 bases between them. The CDR3 sequence is 12 residues long. Germline values: CDR1 MNHEY, CDR2 SVGAGI.

CDR3 protein: CASSRSGTTNEKLFF. CDR3 sequence (DNA): TGCGCCAGCAGCCGCTCGGGGACAACTAATGAAAAACTGTTTTTT. This chain joins TRBV4-1 and TRBJ1-4; D unresolved. V was trimmed by 4 bases and J by 0 bases, leaving 9 bases between them. Germline CDR1 is MGHRA and CDR2 is YSYEKL. The CDR3 is made up of 15 amino acids.

The chain uses TRBV4-1 and TRBJ1-2; D is unresolved. Deletions cut 2 bases from V and 5 bases from J, with 21 bases between. Germline assignment: CDR1 MGHRA and CDR2 YSYEKL. The CDR3 has 17 residues. CDR3 in DNA: TGCGCCAGCAGCCAAATGTTTCGGGGTGCGAAGATATATGGCTACACCTTC. Its protein product is CASSQMFRGAKIYGYTF.

The gene calls are TRBV5-1 and TRBJ2-1, with D perhaps being TRBD1 or TRBD2 (6 bases each). The J call is in doubt because the DNA end fits TRBJ2-7 better. Germline CDR1 reads SGHRS; CDR2 reads YFSETQ. CDR3 length equals 16 residues. As DNA, the CDR3 is TGCGCCAGCAGCTTGGTTGAGGGGGGCTCCTACAATGAGCAGTACTTC. Translation: CASSLVEGGSYNEQYF.

In this sample, this clonotype turned up a few times. The chain combines TRBV5-6 with TRBJ2-4; either TRBD1 or TRBD2 may fit D (5 bases each). Germline CDR1 and CDR2: SGHDT and YYEEEE. The germline V and J ends were trimmed by 3 bases and 13 bases, with 17 bases remaining between them. The CDR3 extends over 13 amino acids. CDR3 in amino acids: CASSWPGTQEQYF. The CDR3 DNA reads as TGTGCCAGCAGCTGGCCCGGGACCCAGGAGCAGTACTTC.

This chain connects TRBV7-2 to TRBJ2-3; 14 nucleotides agree with TRBD2. The CDR3 runs 17 residues. Germline values: CDR1 SGHTA, CDR2 FQGNSA. The V gene end was trimmed by 7 bases and the J gene end by 6 bases; junction bases not matched to a gene: 12. CDR3 in amino acids: CASTWQTSGRAPDTQYF. The DNA of the CDR3 is TGTGCCAGCACCTGGCAGACTAGCGGGAGGGCCCCCGATACGCAGTATTTT.

This chain joins TRBV7-2 and TRBJ2-5; TRBD1 might be the D (6 bases). The CDR3 contains 11 residues. Trimming removed 4 bases from V and 13 bases from J, with 13 bases in between. Germline CDR1 is SGHTA and CDR2 is FQGNSA. The CDR3 loop reads CASSSYRDPYF. The DNA for the CDR3 is TGTGCCAGCAGCTCTTACAGGGACCCGTACTTC.

The chain combines TRBV28 with TRBJ2-4, with 13 bases lining up with TRBD2. The end of the DNA is better explained by TRBJ2-7, so the J call may be wrong. Per the germline V gene, CDR1 is MDHEN and CDR2 is SYDVKM. CDR3 length equals 14 residues. For the CDR3, the DNA is TGTGCCAGCAGTTGGACTAGCGGGAGAGGCGAGCAGTACTTC. Protein: CASSWTSGRGEQYF.

The chain is built from TRBV7-6 and TRBJ2-2; D may be TRBD2 (6 bases). CDR3 length: 15 amino acids. From germline, CDR1 is SGHVS and CDR2 FNYEAQ. With 1 base removed from V and 5 bases from J, the gap between germline ends came to 11 bases. CDR3 bases: TGTGCCAGCAGCTTAGAGAGTGGGGGGACCGGGGAGCTGTTTTTT. As protein: CASSLESGGTGELFF.

This rearrangement joins TRBV7-2 to TRBJ1-2; 7 nucleotides match TRBD1. The germline V gene encodes CDR1 SGHTA and CDR2 FQGNSA. The length of the CDR3 is 15 residues. V shed 2 bases and J 2 bases; nucleotides not matched to a gene: 5. CDR3 region: CASSLTQTGNYGYTF. DNA for the CDR3: TGTGCCAGCAGCTTAACCCAGACAGGGAACTATGGCTACACCTTC.

V is TRBV12-3 or TRBV12-4 and J is TRBJ2-3; D may be TRBD2 (8 bases). The CDR3 spans 16 residues. V dropped 5 bases and J dropped 0 bases, with 15 bases sitting between them. CDR3 in DNA: TGTGCCAGCAGTCGGGGGGGGACAGTTAGCACAGATACGCAGTATTTT. Translating gives CASSRGGTVSTDTQYF.

There are a few counts of this clonotype. The chain couples TRBV12-3 or TRBV12-4 to TRBJ2-5; possibly TRBD2 for D (5 bases). The V gene lost 5 bases and the J gene lost 2 bases, with 12 bases spanning the gap. The CDR3 has 14 residues. The CDR3 reads CASSHGLGQETQYF. In nucleotides, the CDR3 is TGTGCCAGCAGTCACGGACTGGGGCAAGAGACCCAGTACTTC.

The chain is built from TRBV25-1 and TRBJ2-2; D might be TRBD1 or TRBD2, each matching 5 bases. V shed 8 bases and J shed 6 bases, with 16 bases lying between them. Germline CDR1 is MGHDK and CDR2 is SYGVNS. This CDR3 is 14 amino acids long. The CDR3 DNA reads TGTGCCAGCCGGGGAGAGGGGTACTCCGGGGAGCTGTTTTTT. Amino acid sequence: CASRGEGYSGELFF. The full variable domain, its missing parts supplied by reference TRBV25-1 and TRBJ2-2, is EADIYQTPRYLVIGTGKKITLECSQTMGHDKMYWYQQDPGMELHLIHYSYGVNSTEKGDLSSESTVSRIRTEHFPLTLESARPSHTSQYLCASRGEGYSGELFFGEGSRLTVL.

Many counts were recorded for this clonotype. The V call is TRBV12-3 or TRBV12-4, the J call TRBJ2-7, with 9 nucleotides matching TRBD1. The CDR3 has 13 amino acids. After removal of 6 bases from V and 8 bases from J, the junction contained 8 bases not matched to a gene. CDR3 nucleotides: TGTGCCAGCAGGCCGGGACAGGGAGTGAAGCAGTACTTC. It yields the protein CASRPGQGVKQYF.